This T cell receptor beta chain was sequenced for a study of T cell changes during pregnancy in multiple sclerosis. Assay: immunoSEQ multiplex PCR; the TCRdb copy retains only in-frame clones and omits some. The table shows more than 55,000 clones, with roughly nine tenths occurring only once. Germline CDR1 is SGHTS and CDR2 is YDEGEE. The J segment lost 4 bases and the V segment lost 4 bases, leaving 19 bases of the junction unmatched. The CDR3 length is 19 residues. V and J are TRBV5-8 and TRBJ2-5; TRBD1 aligns across 10 bases. Here the sequenced sample was peripheral blood, taken in the second trimester of pregnancy. The sequence derives from a female donor with multiple sclerosis, enrolled in a pregnancy study. CDR3 in DNA: TGTGCCAGCAGCCCTAGACAGGGGGCGGGCTTGGGGGCCAGAGAGACCCAGTACTTC. Its translation: CASSPRQGAGLGARETQYF. Supplemented by reference TRBV5-8 and TRBJ2-5, the full variable domain reads EAGVTQSPTHLIKTRGQQATLRCSPISGHTSVYWYQQALGLGLQFLLWYDEGEERNRGNFPPRFSGRQFPNYSSELNVNALELEDSALYLCASSPRQGAGLGARETQYFGPGTRLLVL.